One and the same sample provided the 23 T cell receptor beta chains below, sequenced in a study of identical twins. MiXCR was run by TCRdb on the 5' RACE reads, yielding one entry per CDR3 protein. The sample consists of roughly 690,000 distinct CDR3 sequences, roughly 6% of them appearing once. The sequencing sample was made of naive T cells sorted from blood. These receptors were taken from a man between 18 and 35 years old in good health.

A few counts support this clonotype. The J gene is TRBJ2-6, the V gene TRBV3-1; D unclear. Germline values: CDR1 LGHDT, CDR2 YNNKEL (reference sequence). Trimming cost V 4 bases and J 3 bases, with 16 bases left between them. This CDR3 region has 17 residues. CDR3: CASSLRSLGFGANVLTF. CDR3 DNA sequence: TGTGCCAGCAGCCTCCGTTCTCTAGGGTTTGGGGCCAACGTCCTGACTTTC.

The chain is built from TRBV6-1 and TRBJ1-1, with TRBD1 as a possible D gene (6 bases). Germline values: CDR1 MNHNS, CDR2 SASEGT. This CDR3 contains 14 residues. Trimming shortened V by 4 bases and J by 7 bases, and 16 bases separated the two germline ends. This CDR3 is CASSAIREGGEAFF. The CDR3 DNA follows: TGTGCCAGCAGTGCTATACGGGAAGGGGGTGAAGCTTTCTTT.

The chain is built from TRBV15 and TRBJ2-5; no firm D call. The CDR3 runs to 12 residues. Trimming removed 1 base at V and 5 bases at J, with 5 bases between. Germline V gene data show CDR1 as LNHNV and CDR2 as YYDKDF (reference sequence). The CDR3 coding sequence is TGTGCCACCAGCAGAGGGAAGGAGACCCAGTACTTC. Translated: CATSRGKETQYF.

V usage is TRBV27 and J usage is TRBJ2-3; 10 bases are a match to TRBD2. In germline, CDR1 is MNHEY, CDR2 SMNVEV (reference sequence). With 6 bases clipped from V and 2 bases from J, the junction kept 14 bases outside the gene matches. This CDR3 spans 18 amino acids. The CDR3 DNA follows: TGTGCCAGCAGGCCCCGGGAGCGGGAGGGCCTGGTCACAGATACGCAGTATTTT. Amino acids: CASRPREREGLVTDTQYF.

This clonotype was picked up many times. V gene TRBV19 combines with J gene TRBJ2-7, with TRBD1 as a possible D gene (5 bases). V dropped 5 bases and J dropped 2 bases, with 7 bases sitting between them. This CDR3 region has 12 residues. Germline V gene sequence: CDR1 LNHDA, CDR2 SQIVND (reference sequence). CDR3 DNA sequence: TGTGCCAGTAGTGTGGACACCTACGAGCAGTACTTC. It translates to CASSVDTYEQYF.

This clonotype was counted a few times. The chain recombines TRBV20-1 with TRBJ2-2; D not resolved. CDR3 length equals 14 residues. The germline gives CDR1 DFQATT, CDR2 SNEGSKA (reference sequence). The V gene lost 6 bases and the J gene lost 1 base, with 12 bases spanning the gap. The CDR3: CSATPNQNTGELFF. Written as DNA, the CDR3 is TGCAGTGCCACCCCAAATCAGAACACCGGGGAGCTGTTTTTT.

The chain combines TRBV3-1 with TRBJ2-5; TRBD2 matches 11 bases. The CDR3 totals 16 residues. V gave up 2 bases and J gave up 3 bases; unmatched junction bases: 5. Germline V gene lookup returns CDR1 LGHDT and CDR2 YNNKEL (reference sequence). CDR3 nucleotide sequence: TGTGCCAGCAGCCAATTTCCGGGACTAGCGGAAGAGACCCAGTACTTC. This gives the protein CASSQFPGLAEETQYF.

This clonotype was observed many times. The chain carries TRBV5-5 and TRBJ1-5; TRBD1 is a possible D gene (5 bases). V shed 0 bases and J shed 9 bases, with 16 bases lying between them. This CDR3 region has 15 residues. The germline V gene has CDR1 SGHKS and CDR2 YYEKEE (reference sequence). The CDR3 is CASSLDRRQGGPQHF. DNA of the CDR3: TGTGCCAGCAGCTTGGACCGGAGGCAGGGAGGGCCCCAGCATTTT.

This clonotype has at least ten counts. The chain links TRBV10-2 to TRBJ2-1, with TRBD2 matching 8 bases. The CDR3 extends over 11 amino acids. J gave up 9 bases and V 8 bases, and 3 bases lay outside the gene matches. Germline loops: CDR1 WSHSY, CDR2 SAAADI. DNA for the CDR3: TGCGCCAGCGGGAGCGGGGGTGAGCAGTTCTTC. It codes for CASGSGGEQFF.

The rearrangement uses TRBV7-9 and TRBJ2-7, with D possibly TRBD2 on 6 matching bases. Per the germline V gene, CDR1 is SEHNR and CDR2 is FQNEAQ (reference sequence). Trimming stripped 3 bases from V and 12 bases from J, with 18 bases between. The CDR3 loop spans 13 amino acids. CDR3 DNA: TGTGCCAGCAGCTTGGTCAGAGCGGAGGGCCCGTACTTC. This codes for CASSLVRAEGPYF. Using reference TRBV7-9 and TRBJ2-7 for the parts outside the CDR3, the full variable domain is DTGVSQNPRHKITKRGQNVTFRCDPISEHNRLYWYRQTLGQGPEFLTYFQNEAQLEKSRLLSDRFSAERPKGSFSTLEIQRTEQGDSAMYLCASSLVRAEGPYFGPGTRLTVT.

The chain recombines TRBV3-1 with TRBJ2-3; 8 bases are shared with TRBD1. The CDR3 runs 18 residues. Per germline, CDR1 LGHDT and CDR2 YNNKEL (reference sequence). Losses at the gene ends were 6 bases for V and 2 bases for J; bases not matched to a gene: 16. The chain's CDR3 is CASRLGRHKTGVTDTQYF. As DNA, the CDR3 is TGTGCCAGCAGGCTAGGAAGGCACAAGACAGGGGTCACAGATACGCAGTATTTT.

This clonotype was seen more than once but under ten times. This rearrangement joins TRBV4-2 to TRBJ2-1; 10 bases fit TRBD2. The CDR3 totals 15 residues. Germline values: CDR1 LGHNA, CDR2 YNFKEQ. Trimming took 0 bases from V and 7 from J; bases not matched to a gene: 3. For the CDR3, the DNA is TGTGCCAGCAGCCAAGATGGGACTAGCGCAAATGAGCAGTTCTTC. It specifies CASSQDGTSANEQFF.

This clonotype was counted many times. The V and J genes are TRBV10-1 and TRBJ1-4; 8 nucleotides line up with TRBD1. CDR1 is WNHNN, CDR2 SYGVQD, per germline (reference sequence). Trimming took 4 bases from V and 6 from J; bases not matched to a gene: 10. The CDR3 is made up of 16 amino acids. In DNA, the CDR3 is TGCGCCAGCAGTGCGCTCTCCGGGACAGGCGATGAAAAACTGTTTTTT. Translating it yields CASSALSGTGDEKLFF.

This clonotype was observed many times. V and J are TRBV25-1 and TRBJ2-3; perhaps TRBD2 as D (6 bases). The CDR3 is 15 amino acids. Per the germline V gene, CDR1 is MGHDK and CDR2 is SYGVNS. Deletions cut 0 bases from V and 3 bases from J, with 10 bases between. In nucleotides, the CDR3 is TGTGCCAGCAGTGAATATCGCGGGGAAACAGATACGCAGTATTTT. Amino acid sequence: CASSEYRGETDTQYF.

There are many counts of this clonotype. The chain employs TRBV6-5 and TRBJ2-1, with 9 bases lining up with TRBD1. The CDR3 has 15 amino acids. J was trimmed by 7 bases and V by 4 bases; bases with no gene match: 8. CDR1 and CDR2 from the germline V gene are MNHEY and SVGAGI. The CDR3 nucleotides are TGTGCCAGCAGTTTTACAGGGGGCGCGGGGAATGAGCAGTTCTTC. Protein product: CASSFTGGAGNEQFF.

The rearrangement uses TRBV20-1 and TRBJ2-6; the D call may be TRBD1 or TRBD2 (5 bases each). CDR1 is DFQATT and CDR2 is SNEGSKA in the germline V gene (reference sequence). V lost 5 bases and J lost 2, with 13 bases in between. This CDR3 region has 15 residues. CDR3 region: CSAQRGVTGANVLTF. The CDR3 DNA follows: TGCAGTGCTCAGCGAGGGGTAACTGGGGCCAACGTCCTGACTTTC.

The sample holds a few counts of this clonotype. This sequence joins TRBV9 and TRBJ2-5; TRBD2 agrees at 8 bases. V lost 3 bases to trimming and J lost 2 bases; unmatched junction nucleotides: 9. Per the germline V gene, CDR1 is SGDLS and CDR2 is YYNGEE. There are 16 residues in the CDR3. For the CDR3, the DNA is TGTGCCAGCAGCGCCAGTACCGGGACTAGTCAAGAGACCCAGTACTTC. As protein: CASSASTGTSQETQYF.

This clonotype was picked up many times. V is TRBV20-1 and J is TRBJ2-7; TRBD2 agrees at 7 bases. In germline, CDR1 is DFQATT, CDR2 SNEGSKA (reference sequence). The CDR3 has 14 residues. Trimming at V came to 1 base and at J to 2 bases, leaving 5 bases not matched to a gene. The CDR3: CSARALAGPYEQYV. The CDR3 coding sequence is TGCAGTGCTAGAGCTTTAGCGGGTCCCTACGAGCAGTACGTC.

The chain is built from TRBV18 and TRBJ2-3, with D hard to call. The germline gives CDR1 KGHSH, CDR2 LQKENI. The CDR3 loop spans 16 amino acids. The V end was cut by 1 base, the J end by 0 bases, with 11 bases between. CDR3 region: CASSPLAPPSTDTQYF. CDR3 nucleotide sequence: TGTGCCAGCTCACCACTTGCTCCGCCCAGCACAGATACGCAGTATTTT.

The table lists this clonotype with many counts. V is TRBV5-1 and J is TRBJ2-2; D not resolved. The CDR3 runs to 14 residues. V shed 2 bases and J shed 6 bases, with 11 bases lying between them. Germline CDR1 is SGHRS and CDR2 is YFSETQ. CDR3: CASSFGRPPGELFF. CDR3 nucleotides: TGCGCCAGCAGCTTCGGCAGGCCCCCCGGGGAGCTGTTTTTT.

This clonotype was counted many times. The J gene is TRBJ2-3, the V gene TRBV5-1; TRBD2 matches 11 bases. Germline V gene data show CDR1 as SGHRS and CDR2 as YFSETQ. V lost 4 bases and J lost 1; bases outside the gene matches: 5. The CDR3 has 16 amino acids. CDR3 sequence reads: CASSASTSGGTDTQYF. In DNA, the CDR3 is TGCGCCAGCAGCGCCTCGACTAGCGGGGGCACAGATACGCAGTATTTT. The full variable domain, rest sourced from reference TRBV5-1 and TRBJ2-3, is KAGVTQTPRYLIKTRGQQVTLSCSPISGHRSVSWYQQTPGQGLQFLFEYFSETQRNKGNFPGRFSGRQFSNSRSEMNVSTLELGDSALYLCASSASTSGGTDTQYFGPGTRLTVL.

This clonotype was seen repeatedly, ten times or more. The chain couples TRBV5-1 to TRBJ2-5; D assignment may be TRBD1 or TRBD2 (5 bases each). CDR1 is SGHRS, CDR2 YFSETQ, per germline. Trimming cost V 0 bases and J 1 base, with 7 bases left between them. The CDR3 sequence is 14 residues long. The CDR3 loop is CASSLEGTQETQYF. As DNA, the CDR3 is TGCGCCAGCAGCTTGGAAGGGACCCAAGAGACCCAGTACTTC.

The V call is TRBV6-5, the J call TRBJ2-3, with a possible D match to TRBD2 (6 bases). Per germline, CDR1 MNHEY and CDR2 SVGAGI. V was pared by 6 bases and J by 3 bases, with 22 bases between. This CDR3 has 17 residues. The CDR3 protein is CASSYRKGLGLTDTQYF. The CDR3 nucleotides read TGTGCCAGCAGCTATCGCAAGGGACTGGGTTTAACAGATACGCAGTATTTT.